This T cell receptor (beta chain) was profiled in a study of post-analysis software for immune sequencing data. Turning to the study itself: The cohort encompassed relapsing-remitting, secondary progressive and progressive-relapsing multiple sclerosis disease courses.

The CDR3 consists of 15 residues. Study-wide results and limits: Significantly lower normalized Chao1 diversity was seen in multiple sclerosis patients than in controls. Compared with controls, patients had more of five TRBV segments, including TRBV5-6, TRBV5-1 and TRBV20-1.

On this clonotype itself: The antigen is undetermined.

Each TCR beta cDNA library carried unique molecular identifiers. The T cell input of roughly 0.95 to 11 million gave a few hundred thousand cDNA molecules. TCRdb ran MiXCR on the PCR reads and lists one entry per CDR3 protein. The sample lists around 770,000 distinct CDR3 sequences, just over 45% occurring once. Sequencing was carried out using blood. This chain connects TRBV12-3 or TRBV12-4 to TRBJ2-1; 12 bases are a match to TRBD1. The DNA end is more similar to TRBJ2-7, so the J call may be wrong. The clonotype comes from a girl aged 10 to 17 with multiple sclerosis. In DNA, the CDR3 is TGTGCCAGCAGTACCGGGACAGGGGGCTACAATGAGCAGTACTTC. Amino acids: CASSTGTGGYNEQYF.